This T cell receptor beta chain was sequenced for a study of technical replicates of blood from several donors. V shed 3 bases, J shed 8 bases, and the junction held 7 bases outside the gene matches. The CDR3 consists of 14 residues. CDR1 and CDR2 from the germline V gene are MRHNA and SNTAGT. Some clones are missing from TCRdb's copy, which holds only in-frame ones; the method was immunoSEQ multiplex PCR. The sample includes 55,000 to 75,000 clones, less than 95% of them seen just once. This TCR derives from a human donor in good health. Some clones in this sample may be carry-over from other donors' samples. What was sequenced was PBMCs. The V gene is TRBV6-4, the J gene TRBJ2-1; 7 positions match TRBD2. The CDR3 nucleotides read TGTGCCAGCAGTGATCAAGCGGGACTGTATGAGCAGTTCTTC. This sequence encodes CASSDQAGLYEQFF.